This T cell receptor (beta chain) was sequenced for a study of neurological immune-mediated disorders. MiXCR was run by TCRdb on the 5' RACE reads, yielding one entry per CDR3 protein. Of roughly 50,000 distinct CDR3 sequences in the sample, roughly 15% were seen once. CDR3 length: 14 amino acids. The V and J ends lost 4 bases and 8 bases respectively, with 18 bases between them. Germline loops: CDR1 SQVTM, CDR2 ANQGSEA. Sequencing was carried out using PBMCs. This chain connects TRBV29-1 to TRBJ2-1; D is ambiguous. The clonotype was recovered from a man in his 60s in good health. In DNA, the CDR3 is TGCAGCGTTGGGGATCCGACTGTCTCCTATGAGCAGTTCTTC. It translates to CSVGDPTVSYEQFF.